This TCR beta chain appears in the sequencing data of a study of identical twins (dated by TCRdb to 2016 to 2017). Study-wide context: To test whether fetal clonotypes persist, the study used deep sequencing on TCR alpha and beta repertoires from monozygotic twins, unrelated adults of various ages, and cord blood. To rule out contamination, the twin experiments were replicated at different times with different library preparation protocols.

The CDR3, cysteine through phenylalanine, is 15 amino acids long. Only the CDR3 region is kept as DNA, spanning 45 bases read in frame from base 1. CDR1 and CDR2 (SGHDT, YYEEEE) derive from the germline V gene. The V end gives up 3 bases and the J end 5 bases, leaving 10 bases in the junction not matched to a gene. The method behind the library was 5' RACE. The reads were generated on an Illumina HiSeq 2000. A universal primer binding site was added through template switching, and the final cDNA carried a unique molecular identifier so that TCR cDNA molecules could be counted accurately. First-strand cDNA for TCR alpha and beta chains was synthesized from specific primers in the conserved constant-segment region. Each cDNA library was double barcoded, with a SMART-Mk sample barcode plus Illumina barcodes, to control for contamination. TruSeq adapter sequences along with Illumina sample barcodes were introduced in two successive PCR steps. The Illumina HiSeq platform was used with custom primers to sequence TCR alpha and beta cDNA libraries. In the original analysis: MiGEC processed the raw reads to extract unique molecular identifiers, while MiXCR was used to determine the CDR3 positions. Recombination models were inferred per individual with the repgenHMM and IGoR tools using an EM algorithm. Shared clonotypes were analyzed with the tcR package in R, and sharing was normalized by the product of cloneset sizes. Out-of-frame nonproductive sequences were analyzed to study raw recombination free of thymic and clonal selection effects. The raw public data were reprocessed by TCRdb itself: fastp quality trimming at Q25, MiXCR clonotype calling, in-frame beta chains only. Merged by CDR3 protein, the rows form single entries marked with the most common genes and DNA. These V and J calls rely on TCRdb rather than the paper's analysis. The sample yields about 260,000 distinct CDR3 sequences; about 7% were counted once. The ten largest make up approximately 3.6% of the sample.

The full study reports these points: Because the same donors could not be followed over many years, the conclusions relied on cross-sectional statistical analysis. In beta out-of-frame sequences, excess twin sharing was weaker, because having fewer shared sequences lowered the signal-to-noise ratio. Compared with coincidental sharing between unrelated individuals, an excess of low generation-probability sequences was observed among out-of-frame TCR alpha sequences shared between twins. Recombination models systematically underestimated out-of-frame TCR alpha sharing in monozygotic twins but agreed with sharing between unrelated individuals. Invariant T cells such as MAIT and iNKT could partly confound zero-insertion analyses, though diverse VJ usage argued against this for most clonotypes. Abundant cord blood beta clonotypes carried fewer insertions; young adult naive repertoires showed a weaker similar trend, while memory repertoires showed none.

A word on this clonotype: Its antigen is not yet known. Qualities for individual bases were not recorded, and no much larger clone is one base off.

Every donor in the study was a healthy Caucasian. Three pairs of female monozygotic twins, all aged about 18 to 30 years, made up the twin cohort. Miltenyi CD45RO+ enrichment and human naive T-cell isolation kits were used to isolate memory (CD45RO+) and naive T cells from PBMC. These data were also filed under a second study, of yellow fever vaccine responses in identical twins. Per that second paper: The T cell response to vaccination in identical twins was reported by the authors to appear partly convergent and partly personalized. In the study, vaccine-responding T cell clones were precisely tracked in identical twins.

The sequence derives from a woman younger than 30 in good health. The sequence links TRBV5-6 to TRBJ1-1; 7 bases in between match TRBD1. Material: memory (CD45RO+) T cells sorted from blood. The sample's cell subset or site label, in plain terms: CD45RO+ enriched T cells. At the DNA level, the sequence is TGTGCCAGCAGCTCTGCTTCAGGGGGGGTGACTGAAGCTTTCTTT. Its translation is CASSSASGGVTEAFF.